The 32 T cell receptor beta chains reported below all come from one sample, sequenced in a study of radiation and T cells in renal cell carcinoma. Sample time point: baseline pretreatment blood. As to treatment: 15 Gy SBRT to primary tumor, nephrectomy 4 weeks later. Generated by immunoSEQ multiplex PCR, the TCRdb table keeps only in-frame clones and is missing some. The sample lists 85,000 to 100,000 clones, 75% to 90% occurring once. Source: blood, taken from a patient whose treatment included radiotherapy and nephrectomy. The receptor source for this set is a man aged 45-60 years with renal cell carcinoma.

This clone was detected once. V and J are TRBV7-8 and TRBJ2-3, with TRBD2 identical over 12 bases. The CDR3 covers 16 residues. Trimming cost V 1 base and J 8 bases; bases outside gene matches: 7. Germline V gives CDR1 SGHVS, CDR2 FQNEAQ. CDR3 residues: CASSLVLAGGRGTQYF. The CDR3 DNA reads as TGTGCCAGCAGCTTAGTACTAGCGGGAGGTCGAGGTACGCAGTATTTT.

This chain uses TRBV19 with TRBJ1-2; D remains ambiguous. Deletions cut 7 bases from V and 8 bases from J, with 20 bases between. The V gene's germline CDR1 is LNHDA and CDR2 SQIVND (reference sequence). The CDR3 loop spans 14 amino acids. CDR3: CASTLGRDLLGYTF. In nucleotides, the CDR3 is TGTGCCAGTACCCTCGGTAGAGATCTATTAGGCTACACCTTC.

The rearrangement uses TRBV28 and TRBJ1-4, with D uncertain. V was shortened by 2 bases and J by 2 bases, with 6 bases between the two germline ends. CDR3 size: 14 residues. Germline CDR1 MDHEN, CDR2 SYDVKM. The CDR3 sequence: CASSLSLTNEKLFF. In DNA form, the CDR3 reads TGTGCCAGCAGTTTAAGCCTGACTAATGAAAAACTGTTTTTT.

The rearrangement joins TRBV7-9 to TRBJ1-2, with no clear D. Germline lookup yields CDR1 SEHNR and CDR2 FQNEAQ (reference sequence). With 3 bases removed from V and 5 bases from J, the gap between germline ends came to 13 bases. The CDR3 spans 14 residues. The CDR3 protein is CASSLIGVRYGYTF. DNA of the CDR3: TGTGCCAGCAGCTTGATCGGGGTTAGGTATGGCTACACCTTC. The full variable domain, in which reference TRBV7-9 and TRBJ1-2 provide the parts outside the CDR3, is DTGVSQNPRHKITKRGQNVTFRCDPISEHNRLYWYRQTLGQGPEFLTYFQNEAQLEKSRLLSDRFSAERPKGSFSTLEIQRTEQGDSAMYLCASSLIGVRYGYTFGSGTRLTVV.

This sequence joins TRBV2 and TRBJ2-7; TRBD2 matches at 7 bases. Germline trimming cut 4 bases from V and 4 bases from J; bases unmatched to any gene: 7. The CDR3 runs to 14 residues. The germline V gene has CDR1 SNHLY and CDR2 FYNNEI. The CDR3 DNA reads TGTGCCAGCAGTGTTGGGGGGGTGGTATACGAGCAGTACTTC. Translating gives CASSVGGVVYEQYF. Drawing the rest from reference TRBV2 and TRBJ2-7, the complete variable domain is EPEVTQTPSHQVTQMGQEVILRCVPISNHLYFYWYRQILGQKVEFLVSFYNNEISEKSEIFDDQFSVERPDGSNFTLKIRSTKLEDSAMYFCASSVGGVVYEQYFGPGTRLTVT.

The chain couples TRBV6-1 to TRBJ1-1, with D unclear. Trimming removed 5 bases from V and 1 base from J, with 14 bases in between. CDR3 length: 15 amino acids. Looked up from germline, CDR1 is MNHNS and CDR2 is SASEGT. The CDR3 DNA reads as TGTGCCAGCAGTTCCCTGTATGCGGGGAACACTGAAGCTTTCTTT. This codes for CASSSLYAGNTEAFF.

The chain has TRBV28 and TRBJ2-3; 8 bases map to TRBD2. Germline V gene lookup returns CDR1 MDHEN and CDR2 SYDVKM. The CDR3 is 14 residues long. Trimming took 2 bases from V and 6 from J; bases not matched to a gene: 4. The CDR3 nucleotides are TGTGCCAGCAGTTTAGGAGCGGGAGTGGATACGCAGTATTTT. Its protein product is CASSLGAGVDTQYF.

This CDR3 is CARGGSGSGEQYF. In DNA form, the CDR3 reads TGTGCCAGGGGGGGCAGCGGGAGTGGCGAGCAGTACTTC. The chain is built from TRBV2 and TRBJ2-7; TRBD2 matches 8 bases. The CDR3 length is 13 residues. V lost 9 bases, J lost 6 bases, and 10 bases stayed unmatched. The germline V gene has CDR1 SNHLY and CDR2 FYNNEI.

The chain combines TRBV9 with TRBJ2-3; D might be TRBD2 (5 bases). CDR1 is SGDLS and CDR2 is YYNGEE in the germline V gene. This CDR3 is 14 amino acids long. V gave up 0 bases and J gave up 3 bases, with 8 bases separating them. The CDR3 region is CASSVERVTDTQYF. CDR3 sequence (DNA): TGTGCCAGCAGCGTAGAGAGGGTGACAGATACGCAGTATTTT.

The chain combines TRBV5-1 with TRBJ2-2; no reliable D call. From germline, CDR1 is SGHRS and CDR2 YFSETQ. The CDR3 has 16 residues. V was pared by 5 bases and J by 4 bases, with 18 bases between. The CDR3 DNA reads TGCGCCAGCAGTCCCATGGCGGAGTTGGGCACCGGGGAGCTGTTTTTT. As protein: CASSPMAELGTGELFF. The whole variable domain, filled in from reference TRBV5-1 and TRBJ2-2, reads KAGVTQTPRYLIKTRGQQVTLSCSPISGHRSVSWYQQTPGQGLQFLFEYFSETQRNKGNFPGRFSGRQFSNSRSEMNVSTLELGDSALYLCASSPMAELGTGELFFGEGSRLTVL.

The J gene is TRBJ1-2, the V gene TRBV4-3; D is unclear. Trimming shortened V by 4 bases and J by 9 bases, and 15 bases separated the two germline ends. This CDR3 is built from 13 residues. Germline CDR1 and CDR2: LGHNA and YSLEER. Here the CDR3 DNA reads TGCGCCAGCAGCCCCAATGGGGAAAGTCGCTACACCTTC. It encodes CASSPNGESRYTF.

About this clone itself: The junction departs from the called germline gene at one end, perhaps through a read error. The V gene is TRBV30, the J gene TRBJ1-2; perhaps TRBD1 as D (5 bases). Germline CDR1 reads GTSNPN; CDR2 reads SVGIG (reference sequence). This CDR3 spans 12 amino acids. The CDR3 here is CAWSAGSYGYAF. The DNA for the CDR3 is TGTGCCTGGAGCGCAGGGTCCTATGGCTACGCCTTC.

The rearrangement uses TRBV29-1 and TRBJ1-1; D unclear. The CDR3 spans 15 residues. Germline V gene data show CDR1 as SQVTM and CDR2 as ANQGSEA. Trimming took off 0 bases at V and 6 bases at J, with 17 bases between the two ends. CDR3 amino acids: CSVEELGIRRSEAFF. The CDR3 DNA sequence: TGCAGCGTTGAAGAATTGGGTATTAGGAGGTCTGAAGCTTTCTTT.

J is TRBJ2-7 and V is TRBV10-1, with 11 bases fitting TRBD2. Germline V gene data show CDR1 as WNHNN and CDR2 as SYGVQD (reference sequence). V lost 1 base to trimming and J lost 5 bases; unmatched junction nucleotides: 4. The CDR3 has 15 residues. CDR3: CASSELAGGLDEQYF. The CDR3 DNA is TGCGCCAGCAGTGAGTTAGCGGGAGGGCTGGACGAGCAGTACTTC.

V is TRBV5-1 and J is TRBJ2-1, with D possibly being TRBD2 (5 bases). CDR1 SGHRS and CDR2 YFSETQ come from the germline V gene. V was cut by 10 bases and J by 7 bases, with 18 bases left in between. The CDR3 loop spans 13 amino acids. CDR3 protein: CAGAPPGSNEQFF. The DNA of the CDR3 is TGCGCCGGCGCTCCCCCGGGGAGTAATGAGCAGTTCTTC.

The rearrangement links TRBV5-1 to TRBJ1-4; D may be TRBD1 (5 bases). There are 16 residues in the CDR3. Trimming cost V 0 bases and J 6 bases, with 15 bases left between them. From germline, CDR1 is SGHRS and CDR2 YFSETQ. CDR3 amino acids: CASSLGRGGVDEKLFF. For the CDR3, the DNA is TGCGCCAGCAGCTTGGGTCGCGGGGGAGTAGATGAAAAACTGTTTTTT.

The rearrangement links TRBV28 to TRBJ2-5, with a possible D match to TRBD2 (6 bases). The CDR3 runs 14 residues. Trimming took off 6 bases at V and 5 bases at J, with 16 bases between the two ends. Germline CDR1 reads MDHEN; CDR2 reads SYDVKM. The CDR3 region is CASSEGTRRETQYF. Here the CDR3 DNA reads TGTGCCAGCAGCGAAGGGACTCGGCGGGAGACCCAGTACTTC.

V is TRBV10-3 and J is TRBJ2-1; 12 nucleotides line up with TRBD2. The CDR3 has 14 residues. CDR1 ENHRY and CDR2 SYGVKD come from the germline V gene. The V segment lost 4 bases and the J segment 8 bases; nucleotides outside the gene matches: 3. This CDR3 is CAISGTSGDDEQFF. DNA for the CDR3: TGTGCCATCAGTGGGACTAGCGGGGATGATGAGCAGTTCTTC.

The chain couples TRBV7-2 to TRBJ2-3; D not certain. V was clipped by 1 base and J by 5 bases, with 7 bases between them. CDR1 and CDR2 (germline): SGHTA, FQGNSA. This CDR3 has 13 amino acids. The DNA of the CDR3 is TGTGCCAGCAGCTTAGTGCCGGAAGATACGCAGTATTTT. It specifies CASSLVPEDTQYF. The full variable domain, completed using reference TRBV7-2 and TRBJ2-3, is GAGVSQSPSNKVTEKGKDVELRCDPISGHTALYWYRQSLGQGLEFLIYFQGNSAPDKSGLPSDRFSAERTGGSVSTLTIQRTQQEDSAVYLCASSLVPEDTQYFGPGTRLTVL.

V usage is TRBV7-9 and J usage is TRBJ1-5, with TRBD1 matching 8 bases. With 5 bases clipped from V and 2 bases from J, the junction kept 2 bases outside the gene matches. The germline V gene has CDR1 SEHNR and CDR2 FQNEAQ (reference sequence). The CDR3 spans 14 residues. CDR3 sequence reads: CASSGQGGNQPQHF. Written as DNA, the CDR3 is TGTGCCAGCAGCGGACAGGGTGGCAATCAGCCCCAGCATTTT.

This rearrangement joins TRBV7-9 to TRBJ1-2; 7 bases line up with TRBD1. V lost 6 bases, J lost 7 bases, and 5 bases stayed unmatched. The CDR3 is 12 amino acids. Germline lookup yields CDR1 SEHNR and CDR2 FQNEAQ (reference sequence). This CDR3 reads CASRTRDSGYTF. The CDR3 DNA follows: TGTGCCAGCAGGACCCGGGACAGTGGCTACACCTTC.

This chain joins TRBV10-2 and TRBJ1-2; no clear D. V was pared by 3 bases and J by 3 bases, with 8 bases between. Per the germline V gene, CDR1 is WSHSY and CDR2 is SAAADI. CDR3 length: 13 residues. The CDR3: CASSEGWDYGYTF. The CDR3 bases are TGCGCCAGCAGTGAAGGGTGGGACTATGGCTACACCTTC.

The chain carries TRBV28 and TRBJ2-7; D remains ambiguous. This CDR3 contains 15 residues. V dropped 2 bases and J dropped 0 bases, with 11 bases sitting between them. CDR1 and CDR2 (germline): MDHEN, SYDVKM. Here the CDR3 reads CASSLLVLNSYEQYF. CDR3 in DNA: TGTGCCAGCAGTTTACTGGTCCTCAACTCCTACGAGCAGTACTTC. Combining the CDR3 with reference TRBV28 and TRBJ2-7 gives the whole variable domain DVKVTQSSRYLVKRTGEKVFLECVQDMDHENMFWYRQDPGLGLRLIYFSYDVKMKEKGDIPEGYSVSREKKERFSLILESASTNQTSMYLCASSLLVLNSYEQYFGPGTRLTVT.

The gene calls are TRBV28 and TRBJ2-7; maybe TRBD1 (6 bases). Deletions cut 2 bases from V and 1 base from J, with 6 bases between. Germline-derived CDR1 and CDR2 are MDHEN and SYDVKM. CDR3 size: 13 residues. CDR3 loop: CASSLQGSYEQYF. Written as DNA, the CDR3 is TGTGCCAGCAGTTTACAGGGGTCCTACGAGCAGTACTTC. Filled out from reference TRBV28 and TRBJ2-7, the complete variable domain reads DVKVTQSSRYLVKRTGEKVFLECVQDMDHENMFWYRQDPGLGLRLIYFSYDVKMKEKGDIPEGYSVSREKKERFSLILESASTNQTSMYLCASSLQGSYEQYFGPGTRLTVT.

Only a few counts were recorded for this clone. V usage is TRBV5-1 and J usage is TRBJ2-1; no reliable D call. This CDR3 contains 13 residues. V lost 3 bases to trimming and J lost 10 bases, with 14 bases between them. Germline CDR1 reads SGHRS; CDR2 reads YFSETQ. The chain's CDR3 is CASSSKTSFEQFF. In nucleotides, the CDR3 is TGCGCCAGCAGCTCCAAGACTTCGTTCGAGCAGTTCTTC.

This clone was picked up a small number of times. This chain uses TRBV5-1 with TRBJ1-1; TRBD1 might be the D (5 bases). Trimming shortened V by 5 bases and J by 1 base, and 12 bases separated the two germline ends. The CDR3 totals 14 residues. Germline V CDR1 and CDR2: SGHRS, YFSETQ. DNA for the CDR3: TGCGCCAGCAGTTCAGGGACGGCGAACACTGAAGCTTTCTTT. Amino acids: CASSSGTANTEAFF.

CDR3 sequence reads: CASSPSSGGSYNEQFF. Here the CDR3 DNA reads TGCGCCAGCAGCCCCTCCAGCGGGGGGTCCTACAATGAGCAGTTCTTC. The chain recombines TRBV4-1 with TRBJ2-1; 9 nucleotides line up with TRBD2. CDR1 and CDR2 (germline): MGHRA, YSYEKL. Trimming at V came to 4 bases and at J to 1 base, leaving 5 bases not matched to a gene. This CDR3 contains 16 residues.

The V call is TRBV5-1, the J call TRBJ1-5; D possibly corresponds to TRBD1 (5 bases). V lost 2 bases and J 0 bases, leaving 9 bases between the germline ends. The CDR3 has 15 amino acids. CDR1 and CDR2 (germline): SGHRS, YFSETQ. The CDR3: CASSFNGASNQPQHF. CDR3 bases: TGCGCCAGCAGCTTTAACGGGGCTAGCAATCAGCCCCAGCATTTT.

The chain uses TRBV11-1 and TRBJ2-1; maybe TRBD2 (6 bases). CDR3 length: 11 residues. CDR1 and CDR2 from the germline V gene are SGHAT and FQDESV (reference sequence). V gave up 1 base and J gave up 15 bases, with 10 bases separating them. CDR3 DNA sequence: TGTGCCAGCAGCTTAGGCGGGGTGCTGTTCTTC. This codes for CASSLGGVLFF.

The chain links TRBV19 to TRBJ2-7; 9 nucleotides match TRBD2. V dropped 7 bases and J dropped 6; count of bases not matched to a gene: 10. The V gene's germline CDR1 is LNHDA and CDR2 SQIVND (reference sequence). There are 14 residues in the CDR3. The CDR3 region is CASTTLAGEGEQYF. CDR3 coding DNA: TGTGCCAGTACCACGTTAGCGGGAGAAGGCGAGCAGTACTTC.

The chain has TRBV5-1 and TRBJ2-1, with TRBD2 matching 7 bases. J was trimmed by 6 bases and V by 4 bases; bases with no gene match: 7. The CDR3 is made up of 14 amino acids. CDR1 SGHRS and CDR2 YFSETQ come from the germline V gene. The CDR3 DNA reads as TGCGCCAGCAGCCAAACATCGGGGGGCAATGAGCAGTTCTTC. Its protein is CASSQTSGGNEQFF.

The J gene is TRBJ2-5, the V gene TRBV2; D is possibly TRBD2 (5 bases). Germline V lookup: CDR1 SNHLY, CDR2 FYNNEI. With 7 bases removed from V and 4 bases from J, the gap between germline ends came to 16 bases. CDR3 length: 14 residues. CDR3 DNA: TGTGCCAGCACCGGAACTAGTACGGTAGAGACCCAGTACTTC. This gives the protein CASTGTSTVETQYF.